The rows below give T cell receptor beta chains drawn from one sample of a study of blood T cell repertoires in COVID-19. The method was immunoSEQ multiplex PCR; TCRdb's version includes in-frame clones alone and lacks a portion of them. The table shows about 300,000 clones, with about 90% occurring only once. Sample: peripheral blood. Source of these receptors: a man aged 18 to 30 who had recovered from COVID-19. Both conserved end residues are part of each CDR3. The D gene is left open where the match is weak.

cdr3_length	v_call	j_call	d_call	cdr3_aa
13	TRBV2	TRBJ1-2	NA	CAIRQEMGHGYTF
17	TRBV4-2	TRBJ2-7	TRBD2	CASSRGLAGVSSYEQYF
17	TRBV2	TRBJ2-7	TRBD2	CASISVPASGMEDEQYF
15	TRBV4-1	TRBJ1-2	TRBD1	CASSQGTGLGYGYTF
16	TRBV5-1	TRBJ1-6	NA	CASSLDGSSYNSPLHF
18	TRBV12-5	TRBJ2-3	TRBD2	CASGLVGAGGPTTDTQYF
15	TRBV5-6	TRBJ2-7	TRBD1	CASSLARGLSYEQYF
14	TRBV2	TRBJ2-1	NA	CASSEAGVAWEQFF
15	TRBV25-1	TRBJ2-3	TRBD2	CASSVLAGSTDTQYF
15	TRBV30	TRBJ2-7	TRBD1	CAWSGGQGNSYEQYF
14	TRBV19	TRBJ1-3	NA	CASWDTGVGNTIYF
11	TRBV12-3/TRBV12-4	TRBJ2-7	NA	CASSDNYEQYF
16	TRBV3-1/TRBV3-2	TRBJ2-5	TRBD2	CASSHRTRETQETQYF
16	TRBV19	TRBJ1-3	NA	CASSDTGWSSGNTIYF
13	TRBV10-3	TRBJ2-6	NA	CAIRQAGANVLTF
18	TRBV30	TRBJ2-1	NA	CAWSVGIGVGQGIDEQFF
17	TRBV9	TRBJ2-2	TRBD1	CASSPHPRGQSTGELFF
15	TRBV5-6	TRBJ1-2	TRBD1	CASSDGTERYQGYTF
14	TRBV27	TRBJ1-1	NA	CASSLSGGNTEAFF
15	TRBV4-2	TRBJ2-2	TRBD2	CASSQDGTISGELFF
13	TRBV29-1	TRBJ2-2	NA	CSVDVAGTGELFF
18	TRBV4-1	TRBJ2-5	TRBD1	CASSLTGQGFSQKETQYF
18	TRBV7-9	TRBJ1-2	NA	CASSLVGRRGGRGYGYTF
14	TRBV9	TRBJ2-1	NA	CASSVDSSYNEQFF
15	TRBV7-2	TRBJ1-6	NA	CASRAGTPVHSPLHF
12	TRBV10-1	TRBJ1-1	TRBD1	CARTQGQNEAFF
12	TRBV6-5	TRBJ1-2	NA	CASSYSGGGYTF
13	TRBV11-2	TRBJ1-2	NA	CASSNEGNYGYTF
14	TRBV21-1	TRBJ2-7	NA	CASSPGHPVYEQYF
18	TRBV27	TRBJ1-1	TRBD1	CASSFSVATGRPNTEAFF